The clone carrying this TCR beta chain was observed a few times. One entry per CDR3 protein results from TCRdb running MiXCR on the RT-PCR reads. Of 550,000 to 750,000 distinct CDR3 sequences listed, 11% to 15% are singletons. The V gene end was trimmed by 5 bases and the J gene end by 6 bases; junction bases not matched to a gene: 2. The CDR3 covers 13 residues. Germline CDR1 and CDR2: SGHTA and FQGTGA. This sequence joins TRBV7-3 and TRBJ2-2, with 8 bases identical to TRBD1. Material: memory CD4+ T cells from blood. The sequence came from a female donor in good health, serving as a healthy control. CDR3 amino acids: CASSPDRAGELFF. The CDR3 nucleotides read TGTGCCAGCAGCCCGGACAGGGCCGGGGAGCTGTTTTTT.